This is a list of T cell receptor beta chains from one sample in a study of lymphopenia after photon versus proton radiotherapy. The table came from immunoSEQ multiplex PCR; TCRdb's copy has only in-frame clones and leaves some out. The data contain tens of thousands of clones, over 75% of them singletons. Sequenced here: peripheral blood, sampled from a patient treated with photon-based radiotherapy. The receptors here all came from a man between 40 and 49 years old with gastric cancer. The CDR3 runs from the conserved cysteine through the conserved F or W. A D gene is named only where the DNA matches it firmly. Clone size is given for some rows only: seen once, a few or many times, or a class if the clone is expanded.

d_gene	len	abundance	v_gene	j_gene	CDR3aa	CDR3nt
-	13	-	TRBV9	TRBJ1-6	CASSGQNNSPLHF	TGTGCCAGCAGCGGACAAAATAATTCACCCCTCCACTTT
TRBD1	16	once	TRBV19	TRBJ2-5	CASSSRDRPFYETQYF	TGTGCCAGTAGTTCCCGGGACAGGCCTTTTTATGAGACCCAGTACTTC
TRBD1	15	-	TRBV10-3	TRBJ1-4	CAISEQGQGEEKLFF	TGTGCCATCAGTGAGCAGGGACAGGGGGAGGAAAAACTGTTTTTT
-	15	-	TRBV11-2	TRBJ2-1	CASSLTDKPYNEQFF	TGTGCCAGCAGCTTAACCGATAAGCCCTACAATGAGCAGTTCTTC
TRBD2	16	-	TRBV7-2	TRBJ2-2	CASSWGLAGGNGELFF	TGTGCCAGCAGCTGGGGACTAGCGGGGGGTAATGGCGAGCTGTTTTTT
-	15	-	TRBV5-4	TRBJ2-5	CASSPSVLGQETQYF	TGTGCCAGCAGCCCCTCCGTGCTTGGGCAAGAGACCCAGTACTTC
TRBD1	14	once	TRBV2	TRBJ2-5	CASSGDRGRETQYF	TGTGCCAGCAGTGGGGACAGGGGCAGGGAGACCCAGTACTTC
TRBD2	14	-	TRBV7-9	TRBJ2-5	CASSTEGGRETQYF	TGTGCCAGCAGCACAGAGGGCGGGAGGGAGACCCAGTACTTC
TRBD1	16	once	TRBV19	TRBJ1-5	CASSPATGGLGQPQHF	TGTGCCAGTAGTCCCGCCACAGGGGGTCTAGGTCAGCCCCAGCATTTT
-	13	-	TRBV19	TRBJ2-2	CASSISRAGELFF	TGTGCCAGTAGTATATCCAGGGCCGGGGAGCTGTTTTTT
TRBD1	16	few	TRBV9	TRBJ2-7	CASSVGAGTDAYEQYF	TGTGCCAGCAGCGTCGGGGCCGGGACAGACGCCTACGAGCAGTACTTC
-	13	-	TRBV6-1	TRBJ1-1	CATGRGDGTEAFF	TGTGCCACGGGGAGGGGAGATGGGACTGAAGCTTTCTTT
-	16	-	TRBV29-1	TRBJ1-2	CSVEDLRGFLSFGYTF	TGCAGCGTTGAAGATCTTCGGGGTTTTTTATCGTTTGGCTACACCTTC
TRBD1	15	-	TRBV5-1	TRBJ1-5	CASSLGQGSNQPQHF	TGCGCCAGCAGCTTGGGACAGGGTAGCAATCAGCCCCAGCATTTT
-	14	-	TRBV18	TRBJ2-5	CASSPPTGAETQYF	TGTGCCAGCTCACCCCCGACAGGTGCCGAGACCCAGTACTTC
-	15	once	TRBV4-1	TRBJ1-1	CASSQVGSSNTEAFF	TGCGCCAGCAGCCAAGTTGGCTCTTCGAACACTGAAGCTTTCTTT
-	15	once	TRBV4-1	TRBJ2-3	CASSQFRGSTDTQYF	TGCGCCAGCAGCCAATTTCGGGGGTCCACAGATACGCAGTATTTT
-	15	-	TRBV9	TRBJ2-5	CASSAGRGNQETQYF	TGTGCCAGCAGCGCCGGTCGGGGGAACCAAGAGACCCAGTACTTC
TRBD1	14	-	TRBV10-3	TRBJ1-1	CAISGGQGNTEAFF	TGTGCCATCAGTGGGGGACAGGGGAACACTGAAGCTTTCTTT
TRBD1	16	-	TRBV19	TRBJ2-5	CASSPARRTGQETQYF	TGTGCCAGTAGCCCCGCCAGGAGGACAGGACAAGAGACCCAGTACTTC
-	15	once	TRBV7-2	TRBJ1-5	CASSFSGKSNQPQHF	TGTGCCAGCAGCTTTTCAGGGAAGAGCAATCAGCCCCAGCATTTT
TRBD2	14	-	TRBV5-1	TRBJ2-1	CASSLSGGYNEQFF	TGCGCCAGCAGCTTGAGCGGGGGTTACAATGAGCAGTTCTTC
-	14	-	TRBV11-3	TRBJ2-7	CASSQTRSSYEQYF	TGTGCCAGCAGCCAGACTCGAAGCTCCTACGAGCAGTACTTC
-	13	once	TRBV30	TRBJ2-3	CAWEFNRGDTQYF	TGTGCCTGGGAATTTAACCGGGGAGATACGCAGTATTTT
-	14	-	TRBV7-3	TRBJ2-2	CASSLTARGGELFF	TGTGCCAGCAGCTTAACGGCTAGGGGCGGGGAGCTGTTTTTT
-	15	-	TRBV4-2	TRBJ2-2	CASKTGRTNTGELFF	TGTGCCAGCAAGACGGGGCGAACAAACACCGGGGAGCTGTTTTTT
TRBD2	15	-	TRBV4-2	TRBJ2-7	CASSLTSGGPYEQYF	TGTGCCAGCAGCCTTACTAGCGGGGGGCCCTACGAGCAGTACTTC
-	15	medium-sized	TRBV27	TRBJ2-7	CASSFTGGAGGEQYF	TGTGCCAGCAGTTTTACAGGGGGGGCTGGAGGCGAGCAGTACTTC
-	15	-	TRBV18	TRBJ1-5	CASTSDVGYNQPQHF	TGTGCCAGCACCTCAGATGTAGGATACAATCAGCCCCAGCATTTT